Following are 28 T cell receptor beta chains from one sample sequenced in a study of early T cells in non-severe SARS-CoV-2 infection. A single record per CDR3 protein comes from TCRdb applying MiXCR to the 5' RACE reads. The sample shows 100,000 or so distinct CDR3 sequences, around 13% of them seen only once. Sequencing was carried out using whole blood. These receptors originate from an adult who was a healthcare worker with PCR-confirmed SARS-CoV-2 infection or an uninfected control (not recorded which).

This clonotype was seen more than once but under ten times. The chain's CDR3 is CASSLGRGDTQYF. CDR3 nucleotides: TGTGCCAGCAGCTTAGGGCGTGGAGATACGCAGTATTTT. This chain links TRBV7-2 with TRBJ2-3; no clear D. Germline values: CDR1 SGHTA, CDR2 FQGNSA. The V end was cut by 1 base, the J end by 5 bases, with 7 bases between. This CDR3 spans 13 amino acids.

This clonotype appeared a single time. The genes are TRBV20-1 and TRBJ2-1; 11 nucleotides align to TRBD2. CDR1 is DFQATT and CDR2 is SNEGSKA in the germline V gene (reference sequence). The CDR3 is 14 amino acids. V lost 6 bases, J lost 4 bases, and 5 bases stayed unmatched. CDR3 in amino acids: CSATSGRRYNEQFF. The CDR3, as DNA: TGCAGTGCAACTAGCGGGAGAAGATACAATGAGCAGTTCTTC.

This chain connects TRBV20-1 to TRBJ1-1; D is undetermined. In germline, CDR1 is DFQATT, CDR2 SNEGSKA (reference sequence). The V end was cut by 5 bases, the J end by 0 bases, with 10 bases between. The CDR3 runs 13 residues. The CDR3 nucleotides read TGCAGTGCTGGCCGCAATATGAACACTGAAGCTTTCTTT. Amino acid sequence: CSAGRNMNTEAFF.

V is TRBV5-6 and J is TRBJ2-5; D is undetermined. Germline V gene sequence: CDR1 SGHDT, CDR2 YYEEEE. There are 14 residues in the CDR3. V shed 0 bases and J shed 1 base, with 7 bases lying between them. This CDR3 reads CASSLGTTQETQYF. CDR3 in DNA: TGTGCCAGCAGCTTGGGGACCACCCAAGAGACCCAGTACTTC. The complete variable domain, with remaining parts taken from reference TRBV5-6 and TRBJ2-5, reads DAGVTQSPTHLIKTRGQQVTLRCSPKSGHDTVSWYQQALGQGPQFIFQYYEEEERQRGNFPDRFSGHQFPNYSSELNVNALLLGDSALYLCASSLGTTQETQYFGPGTRLLVL.

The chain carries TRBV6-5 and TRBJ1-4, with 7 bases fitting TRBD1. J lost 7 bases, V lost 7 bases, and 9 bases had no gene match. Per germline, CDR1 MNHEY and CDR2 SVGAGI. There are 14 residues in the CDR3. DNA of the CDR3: TGTGCCAGCACAACCGCAGGGGGTTCTGAAAAACTGTTTTTT. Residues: CASTTAGGSEKLFF.

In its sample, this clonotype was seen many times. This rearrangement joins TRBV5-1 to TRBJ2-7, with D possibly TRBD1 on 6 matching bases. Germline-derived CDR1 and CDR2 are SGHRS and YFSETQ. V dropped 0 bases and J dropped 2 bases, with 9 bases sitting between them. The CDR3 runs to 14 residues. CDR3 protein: CASSLGTAAYEQYF. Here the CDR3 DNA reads TGCGCCAGCAGCTTGGGGACAGCAGCCTACGAGCAGTACTTC.

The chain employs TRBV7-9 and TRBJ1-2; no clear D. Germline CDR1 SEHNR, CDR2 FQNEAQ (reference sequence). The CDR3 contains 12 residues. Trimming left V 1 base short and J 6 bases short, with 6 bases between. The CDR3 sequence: CASSLEIDGYTF. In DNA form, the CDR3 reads TGTGCCAGCAGCTTAGAGATCGATGGCTACACCTTC.

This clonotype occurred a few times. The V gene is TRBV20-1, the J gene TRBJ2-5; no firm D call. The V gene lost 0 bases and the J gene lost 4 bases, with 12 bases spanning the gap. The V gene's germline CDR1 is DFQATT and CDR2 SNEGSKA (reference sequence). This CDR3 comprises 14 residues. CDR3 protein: CSAREVVAGETQYF. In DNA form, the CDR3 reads TGCAGTGCTAGAGAGGTCGTGGCCGGAGAGACCCAGTACTTC.

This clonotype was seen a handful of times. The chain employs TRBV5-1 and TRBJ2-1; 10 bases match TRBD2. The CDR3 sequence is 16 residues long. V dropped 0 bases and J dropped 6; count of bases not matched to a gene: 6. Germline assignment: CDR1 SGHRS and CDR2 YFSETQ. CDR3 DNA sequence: TGCGCCAGCAGCTTGGATCCGACTAGCGGGTCCAATGAGCAGTTCTTC. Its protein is CASSLDPTSGSNEQFF. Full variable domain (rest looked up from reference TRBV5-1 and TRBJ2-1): KAGVTQTPRYLIKTRGQQVTLSCSPISGHRSVSWYQQTPGQGLQFLFEYFSETQRNKGNFPGRFSGRQFSNSRSEMNVSTLELGDSALYLCASSLDPTSGSNEQFFGPGTRLTVL.

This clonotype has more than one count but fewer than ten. The CDR3 protein is CASSPGAHREQYF. The CDR3 region has the DNA TGTGCCAGCTCACCCGGGGCGCACCGCGAGCAGTACTTC. The V call is TRBV18, the J call TRBJ2-7; perhaps D is TRBD1 or TRBD2 (5 bases each). V was trimmed by 3 bases and J by 6 bases, leaving 12 bases between them. Germline-derived CDR1 and CDR2 are KGHSH and LQKENI. This CDR3 contains 13 residues.

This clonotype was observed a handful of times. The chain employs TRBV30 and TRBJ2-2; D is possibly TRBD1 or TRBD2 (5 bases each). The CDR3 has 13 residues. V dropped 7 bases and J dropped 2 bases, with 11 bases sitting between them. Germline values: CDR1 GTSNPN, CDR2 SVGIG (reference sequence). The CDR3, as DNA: TGTGCCTCCGGGGCCAGAAACACCGGGGAGCTGTTTTTT. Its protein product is CASGARNTGELFF.

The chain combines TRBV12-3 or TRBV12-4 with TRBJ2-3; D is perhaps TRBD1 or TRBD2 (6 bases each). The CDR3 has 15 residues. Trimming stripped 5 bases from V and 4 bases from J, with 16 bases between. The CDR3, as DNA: TGTGCCAGCAGTAACAACAGGGAGGCGGCAGATACGCAGTATTTT. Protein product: CASSNNREAADTQYF.

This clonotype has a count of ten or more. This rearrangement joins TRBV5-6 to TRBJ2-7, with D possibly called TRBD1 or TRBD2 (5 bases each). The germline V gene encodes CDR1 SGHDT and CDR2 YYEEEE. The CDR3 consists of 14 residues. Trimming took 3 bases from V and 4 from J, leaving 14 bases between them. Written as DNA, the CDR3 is TGTGCCAGCAGCTCCACCGGGACCCCGTACGAGCAGTACTTC. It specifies CASSSTGTPYEQYF.

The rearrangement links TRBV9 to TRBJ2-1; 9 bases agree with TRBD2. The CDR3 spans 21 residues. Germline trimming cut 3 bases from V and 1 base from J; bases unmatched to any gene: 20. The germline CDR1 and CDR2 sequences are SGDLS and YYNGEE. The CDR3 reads CASSDTPRELAGDASYNEQFF. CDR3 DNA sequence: TGTGCCAGCAGCGACACCCCGCGAGAACTAGCGGGCGATGCATCCTACAATGAGCAGTTCTTC. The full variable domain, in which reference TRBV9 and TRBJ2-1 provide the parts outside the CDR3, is DSGVTQTPKHLITATGQRVTLRCSPRSGDLSVYWYQQSLDQGLQFLIQYYNGEERAKGNILERFSAQQFPDLHSELNLSSLELGDSALYFCASSDTPRELAGDASYNEQFFGPGTRLTVL.

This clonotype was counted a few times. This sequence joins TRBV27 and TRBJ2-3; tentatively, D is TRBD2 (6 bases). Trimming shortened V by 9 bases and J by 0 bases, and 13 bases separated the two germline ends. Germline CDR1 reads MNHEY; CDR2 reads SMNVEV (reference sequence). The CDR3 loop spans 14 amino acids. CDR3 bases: TGTGCCAGTAAGGAGGCGGGGAGCACAGATACGCAGTATTTT. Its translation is CASKEAGSTDTQYF.

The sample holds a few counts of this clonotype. The CDR3 spells CSVNGGGGQETQYF. DNA for the CDR3: TGCAGCGTTAACGGAGGAGGGGGCCAAGAGACCCAGTACTTC. The chain carries TRBV29-1 and TRBJ2-5, with D possibly being TRBD1 or TRBD2 (6 bases each). The V gene's germline CDR1 is SQVTM and CDR2 ANQGSEA. V was shortened by 5 bases and J by 1 base, with 14 bases between the two germline ends. The CDR3 is made up of 14 amino acids. The whole variable domain, filled in from reference TRBV29-1 and TRBJ2-5, reads SAVISQKPSRDICQRGTSLTIQCQVDSQVTMMFWYRQQPGQSLTLIATANQGSEATYESGFVIDKFPISRPNLTFSTLTVSNMSPEDSSIYLCSVNGGGGQETQYFGPGTRLLVL.

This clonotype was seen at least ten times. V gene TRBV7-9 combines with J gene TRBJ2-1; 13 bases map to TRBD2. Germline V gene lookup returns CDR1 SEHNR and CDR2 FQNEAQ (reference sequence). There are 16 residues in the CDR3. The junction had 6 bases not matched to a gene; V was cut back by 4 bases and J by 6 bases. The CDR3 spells CASSSTTSGRANEQFF. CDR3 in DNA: TGTGCCAGCAGCTCGACCACTAGCGGGAGGGCCAATGAGCAGTTCTTC.

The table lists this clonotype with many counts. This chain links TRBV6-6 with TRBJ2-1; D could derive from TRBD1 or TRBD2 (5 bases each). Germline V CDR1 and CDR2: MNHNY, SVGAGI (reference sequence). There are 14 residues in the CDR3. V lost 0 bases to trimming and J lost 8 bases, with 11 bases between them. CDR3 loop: CASSYSQLGDEQFF. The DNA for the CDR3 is TGTGCCAGCAGTTACTCCCAACTGGGGGATGAGCAGTTCTTC.

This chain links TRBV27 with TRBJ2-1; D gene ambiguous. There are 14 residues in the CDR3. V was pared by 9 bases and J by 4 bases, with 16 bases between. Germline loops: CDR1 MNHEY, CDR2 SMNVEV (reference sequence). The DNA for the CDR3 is TGTGCCAGTACACGGTCTGGTGGATACAATGAGCAGTTCTTC. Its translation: CASTRSGGYNEQFF.

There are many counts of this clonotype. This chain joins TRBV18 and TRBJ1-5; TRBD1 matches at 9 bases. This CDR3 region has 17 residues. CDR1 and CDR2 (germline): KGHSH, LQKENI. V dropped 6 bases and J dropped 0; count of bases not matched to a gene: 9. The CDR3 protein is CASSPGQGPYSNQPQHF. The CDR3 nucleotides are TGTGCCAGCTCCCCGGGACAGGGACCTTATAGCAATCAGCCCCAGCATTTT.

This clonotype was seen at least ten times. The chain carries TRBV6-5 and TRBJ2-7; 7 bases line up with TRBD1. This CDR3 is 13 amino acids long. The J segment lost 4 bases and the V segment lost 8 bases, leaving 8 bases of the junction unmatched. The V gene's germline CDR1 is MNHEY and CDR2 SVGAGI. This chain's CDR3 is CASGRDRSYEQYF. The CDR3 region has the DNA TGTGCCAGCGGAAGGGACAGAAGTTACGAGCAGTACTTC.

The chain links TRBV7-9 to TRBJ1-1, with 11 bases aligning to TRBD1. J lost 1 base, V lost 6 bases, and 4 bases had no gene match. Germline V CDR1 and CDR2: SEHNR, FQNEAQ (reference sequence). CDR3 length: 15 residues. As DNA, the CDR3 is TGTGCCAGCAGAACCGGGACAGGGGGGAACACTGAAGCTTTCTTT. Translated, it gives CASRTGTGGNTEAFF.

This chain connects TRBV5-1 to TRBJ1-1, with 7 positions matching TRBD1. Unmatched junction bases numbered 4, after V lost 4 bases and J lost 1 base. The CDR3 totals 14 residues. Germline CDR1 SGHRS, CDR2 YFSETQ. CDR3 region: CASSPDRANTEAFF. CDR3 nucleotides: TGCGCCAGCAGCCCCGACAGGGCGAACACTGAAGCTTTCTTT.

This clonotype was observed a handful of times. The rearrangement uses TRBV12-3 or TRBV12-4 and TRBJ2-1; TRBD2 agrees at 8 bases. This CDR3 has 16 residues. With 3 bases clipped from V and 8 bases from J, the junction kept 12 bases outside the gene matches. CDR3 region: CASSFGGSGSVDEQFF. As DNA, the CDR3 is TGTGCCAGCAGTTTCGGCGGGAGCGGGAGTGTGGATGAGCAGTTCTTC.

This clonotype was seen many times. The CDR3 spells CASSFRVSNEKLFF. In nucleotides, the CDR3 is TGTGCCAGCAGTTTCAGGGTCTCTAATGAAAAACTGTTTTTT. The chain is built from TRBV28 and TRBJ1-4, with D tentatively TRBD1 (5 bases). The CDR3 is 14 amino acids. CDR1 is MDHEN, CDR2 SYDVKM, per germline. The V end was cut by 3 bases, the J end by 3 bases, with 8 bases between. The full variable domain, in which reference TRBV28 and TRBJ1-4 provide the parts outside the CDR3, is DVKVTQSSRYLVKRTGEKVFLECVQDMDHENMFWYRQDPGLGLRLIYFSYDVKMKEKGDIPEGYSVSREKKERFSLILESASTNQTSMYLCASSFRVSNEKLFFGSGTQLSVL.

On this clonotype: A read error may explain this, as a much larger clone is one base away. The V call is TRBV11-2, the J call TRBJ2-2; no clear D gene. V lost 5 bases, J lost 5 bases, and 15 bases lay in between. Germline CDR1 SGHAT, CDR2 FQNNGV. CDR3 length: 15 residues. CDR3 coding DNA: TGTGCCAGCAGCCCCATTTGGTCAAAGACCGGGGAGCTGTTTTTT. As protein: CASSPIWSKTGELFF.

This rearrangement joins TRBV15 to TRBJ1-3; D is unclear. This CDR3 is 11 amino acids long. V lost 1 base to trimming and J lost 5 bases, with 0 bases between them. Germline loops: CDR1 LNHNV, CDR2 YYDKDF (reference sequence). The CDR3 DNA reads TGTGCCACCAGCAGAGGAAACACCATATATTTT. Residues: CATSRGNTIYF.

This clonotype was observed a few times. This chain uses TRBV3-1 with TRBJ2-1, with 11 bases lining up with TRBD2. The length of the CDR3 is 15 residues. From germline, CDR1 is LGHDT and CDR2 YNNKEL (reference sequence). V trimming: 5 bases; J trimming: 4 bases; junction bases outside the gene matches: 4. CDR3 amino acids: CASSRLAGNYNEQFF. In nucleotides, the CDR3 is TGTGCCAGCAGCAGACTAGCGGGAAATTACAATGAGCAGTTCTTC.